At least ten counts were recorded for the clone carrying this T cell receptor beta chain. Its antigen is unknown. MiXCR, run by TCRdb on the reads, gives a single entry per CDR3 protein. The sample records fewer than 1,000,000 distinct CDR3 sequences, around 30% being singletons. The data originate from a study of T cell repertoires in cytomegalovirus infection. For the study at large: Recently identified HLA-C-restricted CMV epitopes were among the peptides used. Indications of both CMV infection and matching HLA type were provided by public TCR beta signatures.

The study's findings and limits: HLA-C-restricted CMV clonotypes gave the most frequent clonotype in two of eight donors. CMV carriers having the relevant HLA were flagged by cumulative public TCR beta family frequency.

This CDR3 has 13 residues. Germline-derived CDR1 and CDR2 are SEHNR and FQNEAQ (reference sequence). The V end was cut by 5 bases, the J end by 4 bases, with 11 bases between. The sample here was cultured CD8+ T cells from PBMCs, taken from culture after CMV antigen stimulation. The chain joins TRBV7-9 to TRBJ1-2, with D possibly matching TRBD1 (5 bases). The sequence was obtained from a human donor in good health (CMV status not recorded). Some clones in this sample may be carry-over from other donors' samples. Written as DNA, the CDR3 is TGTGCCAGCAGCCCTGACAGTGCCTATGGCTACACCTTC. As protein: CASSPDSAYGYTF. Variable domain in full (rest from reference TRBV7-9 and TRBJ1-2): DTGVSQNPRHKITKRGQNVTFRCDPISEHNRLYWYRQTLGQGPEFLTYFQNEAQLEKSRLLSDRFSAERPKGSFSTLEIQRTEQGDSAMYLCASSPDSAYGYTFGSGTRLTVV.